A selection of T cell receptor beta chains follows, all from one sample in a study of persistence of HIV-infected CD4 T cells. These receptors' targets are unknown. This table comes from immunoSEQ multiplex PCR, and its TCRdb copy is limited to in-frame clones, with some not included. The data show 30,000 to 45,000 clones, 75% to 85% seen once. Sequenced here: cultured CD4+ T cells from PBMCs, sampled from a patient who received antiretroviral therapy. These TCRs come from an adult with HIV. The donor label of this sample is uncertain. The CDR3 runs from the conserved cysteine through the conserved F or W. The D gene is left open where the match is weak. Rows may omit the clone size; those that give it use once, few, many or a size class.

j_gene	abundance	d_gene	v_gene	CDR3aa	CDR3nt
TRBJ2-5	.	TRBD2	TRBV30	CAWSLNSGTSGGLETQYF	TGTGCCTGGAGTCTTAATTCCGGGACTAGCGGGGGTCTAGAGACCCAGTACTTC
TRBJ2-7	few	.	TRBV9	CASSPIDRPHEQYF	TGTGCCAGCAGCCCAATCGACAGGCCCCACGAGCAGTACTTC
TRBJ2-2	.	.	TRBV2	CASSAQGRTGELFF	TGTGCCAGCAGTGCCCAGGGGCGGACCGGGGAGCTGTTTTTT
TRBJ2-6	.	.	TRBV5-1	CASSESGANVLTF	TGCGCCAGCAGCGAGTCTGGGGCCAACGTCCTGACTTTC
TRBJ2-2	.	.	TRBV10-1	CASRENTGELFF	TGCGCCAGCAGGGAGAACACCGGGGAGCTGTTTTTT
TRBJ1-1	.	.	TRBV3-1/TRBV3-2	CASSQGLMNTEAFF	TGTGCCAGCAGCCAGGGTCTCATGAACACTGAAGCTTTCTTT
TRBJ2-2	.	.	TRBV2	CASRLDQTGELFF	TGTGCCAGTAGACTGGATCAAACCGGGGAGCTGTTTTTT
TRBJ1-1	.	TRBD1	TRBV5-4	CATQRTGLNTEAFF	TGTGCCACACAGAGGACAGGGTTGAACACTGAAGCTTTCTTT
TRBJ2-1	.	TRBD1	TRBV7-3	CASRRTGGNEQFF	TGTGCCAGCAGAAGGACAGGGGGCAATGAGCAGTTCTTC
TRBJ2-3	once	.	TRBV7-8	CASSLLRPSTDTQYF	TGTGCCAGCAGCCTCCTGCGGCCTAGCACAGATACGCAGTATTTT
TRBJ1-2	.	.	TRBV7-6	CASSLGSPDGVSGYTF	TGTGCCAGCAGCTTAGGGTCCCCTGACGGGGTGAGTGGCTACACCTTC
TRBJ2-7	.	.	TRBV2	CASRPSPYEQYF	TGTGCCAGCCGACCTTCACCATACGAGCAGTACTTC